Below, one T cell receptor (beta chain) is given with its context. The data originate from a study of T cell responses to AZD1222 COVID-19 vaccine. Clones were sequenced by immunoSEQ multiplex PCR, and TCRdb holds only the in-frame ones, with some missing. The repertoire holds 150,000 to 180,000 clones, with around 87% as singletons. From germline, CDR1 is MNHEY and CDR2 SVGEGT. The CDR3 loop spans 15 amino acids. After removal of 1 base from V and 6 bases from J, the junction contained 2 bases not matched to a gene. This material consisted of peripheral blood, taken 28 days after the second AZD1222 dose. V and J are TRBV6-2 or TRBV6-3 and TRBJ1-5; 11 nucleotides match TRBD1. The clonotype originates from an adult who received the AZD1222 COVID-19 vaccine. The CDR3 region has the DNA TGTGCCAGCAGTTACTGGACAGGGGGCAGTCAGCCCCAGCATTTT. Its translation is CASSYWTGGSQPQHF.